One sample yielded the 9 T cell receptor beta chains listed below, sequenced in a study of technical replicates of blood from a few donors. Data came from immunoSEQ multiplex PCR; TCRdb stores just in-frame clones and leaves some out. The sample has tens of thousands of clones, 95% seen once. The sample consisted of T cells isolated from PBMCs. These receptors originate from a human donor in good health.

The genes are TRBV27 and TRBJ2-7; 8 nucleotides match TRBD2. The CDR3 covers 14 residues. From germline, CDR1 is MNHEY and CDR2 SMNVEV (reference sequence). The J segment lost 5 bases and the V segment lost 3 bases, leaving 6 bases of the junction unmatched. DNA of the CDR3: TGTGCCAGCAGTTTGCGGGGGGCACTCCACGAGCAGTACTTC. Amino acid sequence: CASSLRGALHEQYF.

The chain combines TRBV25-1 with TRBJ2-1; 13 nucleotides line up with TRBD2. Germline CDR1 MGHDK, CDR2 SYGVNS. The CDR3 contains 16 residues. J gave up 9 bases and V 6 bases, and 11 bases lay outside the gene matches. The CDR3 sequence is CASSRPGLAGLSEQFF. CDR3 coding DNA: TGTGCCAGCAGCAGACCGGGACTAGCGGGATTGAGTGAGCAGTTCTTC.

This clone occurred once. This chain connects TRBV2 to TRBJ2-5, with 12 bases aligning to TRBD2. Losses at the gene ends were 4 bases for V and 2 bases for J; bases not matched to a gene: 5. The CDR3 covers 16 residues. Germline-derived CDR1 and CDR2 are SNHLY and FYNNEI. Written as DNA, the CDR3 is TGTGCCAGCAGTGTGGTACTAGCGGGGGGACAAGAGACCCAGTACTTC. This sequence encodes CASSVVLAGGQETQYF.

J is TRBJ2-7 and V is TRBV30; 7 positions match TRBD2. Germline-derived CDR1 and CDR2 are GTSNPN and SVGIG (reference sequence). This CDR3 has 14 amino acids. With 0 bases clipped from V and 2 bases from J, the junction kept 4 bases outside the gene matches. The DNA of the CDR3 is TGTGCCTGGAGTGTGGGGGGGGGACCCTACGAGCAGTACTTC. Translation: CAWSVGGGPYEQYF.

The chain combines TRBV29-1 with TRBJ2-5; no definite D call. The length of the CDR3 is 12 residues. The V gene lost 4 bases and the J gene lost 1 base, with 7 bases spanning the gap. The germline CDR1 and CDR2 sequences are SQVTM and ANQGSEA. The CDR3 DNA is TGCAGCGTTGGAGCTATCCAAGAGACCCAGTACTTC. The encoded protein is CSVGAIQETQYF.

CDR3 in amino acids: CASSSSGGYSNQPQHF. CDR3 DNA: TGTGCCAGCAGTTCCTCAGGGGGGTATAGCAATCAGCCCCAGCATTTT. The J gene is TRBJ1-5, the V gene TRBV28; the match to TRBD1 covers 7 bases. The trim removed 4 bases at V and 0 bases at J, leaving 6 bases unmatched. The V gene's germline CDR1 is MDHEN and CDR2 SYDVKM. The CDR3 length is 16 residues.

This rearrangement joins TRBV9 to TRBJ1-5, with D maybe TRBD1 (5 bases). Per the germline V gene, CDR1 is SGDLS and CDR2 is YYNGEE. The CDR3 sequence is 13 residues long. The V gene lost 2 bases and the J gene lost 4 bases, with 7 bases spanning the gap. The CDR3, as DNA: TGTGCCAGCAGCGTGACAGAGAATCAGCCCCAGCATTTT. Its protein product is CASSVTENQPQHF.

J is TRBJ2-1 and V is TRBV7-7; D perhaps matches TRBD1 (5 bases). The CDR3 is made up of 13 amino acids. Germline values: CDR1 SSHAT, CDR2 FNYEAQ (reference sequence). Deletions cut 3 bases from V and 7 bases from J, with 10 bases between. CDR3 DNA sequence: TGTGCCAGCAGCTTCGGGTCAGGGAATGAGCAGTTCTTC. As protein: CASSFGSGNEQFF.

Here the CDR3 DNA reads TGTGCCTGGACGGGGGGACCTTATCAGCCCCAGCATTTT. Translation gives CAWTGGPYQPQHF. V gene TRBV30 combines with J gene TRBJ1-5; TRBD1 might be the D (5 bases). This CDR3 contains 13 residues. Trimming took off 4 bases at V and 5 bases at J, with 12 bases between the two ends. Germline CDR1 reads GTSNPN; CDR2 reads SVGIG (reference sequence). Using reference TRBV30 and TRBJ1-5 for the parts outside the CDR3, the full variable domain is SQTIHQWPATLVQPVGSPLSLECTVEGTSNPNLYWYRQAAGRGLQLLFYSVGIGQISSEVPQNLSASRPQDRQFILSSKKLLLSDSGFYLCAWTGGPYQPQHFGDGTRLSIL.